What follows describes a single TCR beta chain. This clonotype was detected once. The target of this receptor is not known. Qualities for individual bases were not recorded, and no much larger clone is one base off. One read provides weak support. This record belongs to a study of CD8 T cells in Susac syndrome (dated by TCRdb to between 2018 and 2020). A note on the overall study: Among the sequenced Susac syndrome patients, more than five had clinically active disease and about eight were in clinical remission. At blood withdrawal, Susac syndrome patients were either therapy-naive, taking corticosteroids (in some cases with IVIg as well), or taking IVIg alone. Whether CD8+ T cell activation and differentiation in Susac syndrome was antigen driven was tested using repertoire sequencing.

Peripheral blood CD8+ and CD4+ T cells from healthy donors, Susac syndrome patients and multiple sclerosis patients were profiled using high-throughput TCR beta sequencing. Susac syndrome patients met recently defined diagnostic criteria for definite or probable disease. Bulk CD8+ and CD4+ T cells were purified by magnetic negative isolation, whereas CD8+ TEMRA cells were enriched by FACS. Blood was collected in EDTA tubes and processed within 24 hours, with PBMCs isolated through density gradient centrifugation. PBMCs intended for TCR sequencing were frozen in liquid nitrogen and were later thawed in a 37 degrees C water bath. Purity of sorted or isolated CD4+, CD8+ and CD8+ TEMRA cells was at least 90%. Counted from cysteine to phenylalanine, this CDR3 has 15 amino acids. CDR3 DNA is the only sequence kept; it has 45 bases, read in frame from the first base. V is cut by 2 bases and J by 5 bases, and the space between the germline ends is 15 bases.

RNA was extracted using the RNeasy kit, and roughly 0.5 to 1 microgram was reverse transcribed with random hexamers. TCR beta CDR3 regions were amplified with the immunoSEQ multiplex PCR assay covering 54 Vbeta and 13 Jbeta segments. PCR amplification bias was corrected by using a synthetic template baseline for primer optimization and computational correction. For the original study's pipeline: Reads were annotated to V, D and J genes according to IMGT and were analyzed with immunoSEQ Analyzer, with only productive sequences retained. Clonality was calculated as one minus the Shannon entropy normalized by log2 of the number of productive unique sequences. For each patient and control, public and private clones were evaluated within the 100 most prevalent clones. Clones were defined as Susac-specific if absent from the healthy and MS cohorts, from roughly 1,100 published viral clones and from other ImmuneACCESS disease sequences. TCRdb trimmed public reads at Q25 via fastp, called clones via MiXCR and kept in-frame beta chains. Rows merge per CDR3 protein into single entries with the most common DNA and genes. These V and J calls rely on TCRdb rather than the paper's analysis. The sample records roughly 150,000 distinct CDR3 sequences, nearly 97% of which are singletons. The ten largest account for 0.084% of the sample.

Study-level results and caveats: The study acknowledged that relatively few individuals were included in the TCR sequencing and HLA analysis. The CD4+ T cell repertoire of patients with Susac syndrome showed no detectable clonal expansion.

The receptor comes from a human donor with Susac syndrome. Sequenced material: CD4+ T cells from PBMCs. The chain is assembled from TRBV12-3 or TRBV12-4 and TRBJ1-2, with the D gene call left open. Here is the DNA: TGTGCCAGCAGTTTAAGTCGGAGAAGTACTTATGGCTACACCTTC. The encoded protein is CASSLSRRSTYGYTF.